These 20 T cell receptor beta chains share one sample of origin, sequenced in a study of cytomegalovirus exposure and HLA in healthy donors. Data came from immunoSEQ multiplex PCR; TCRdb stores just in-frame clones and leaves some out. This table holds 250,000 to 300,000 clones, just over 85% found once. The specimen was PBMCs. The source of these receptors is a woman under 30 in good health and CMV-seronegative.

In DNA form, the CDR3 reads TGCGCCAGCAGTGATGCAGGTTCGGGGGACGAGCAGTACTTC. Protein sequence: CASSDAGSGDEQYF. The J gene is TRBJ2-7, the V gene TRBV10-1; the D gene is possibly TRBD2 (6 bases). The ends were cut back, 3 bases at V and 5 bases at J, with 14 bases in the middle. Germline-derived CDR1 and CDR2 are WNHNN and SYGVQD (reference sequence). The CDR3 has 14 amino acids.

This chain links TRBV2 with TRBJ1-2, with D perhaps TRBD1 (6 bases). The germline V gene has CDR1 SNHLY and CDR2 FYNNEI. CDR3 size: 13 residues. Here the CDR3 DNA reads TGTGCGGAACAGGGAGCCACTAACTATGGCTACACCTTC. Translation gives CAEQGATNYGYTF.

The genes are TRBV5-1 and TRBJ2-2, with TRBD2 matching over 9 bases. The germline gives CDR1 SGHRS, CDR2 YFSETQ. Unmatched junction bases numbered 4, after V lost 3 bases and J lost 1 base. There are 16 residues in the CDR3. The CDR3 region is CASSSTSGENTGELFF. The DNA for the CDR3 is TGCGCCAGCAGCTCGACTAGCGGAGAGAACACCGGGGAGCTGTTTTTT.

The chain is built from TRBV4-1 and TRBJ2-7, with TRBD1 matching 7 bases. Germline V gene sequence: CDR1 MGHRA, CDR2 YSYEKL. The V and J ends lost 1 base and 3 bases, in that order; junction bases with no gene match: 3. The CDR3 covers 14 residues. CDR3 residues: CASSQVAGGYEQYF. CDR3 DNA: TGCGCCAGCAGCCAAGTTGCAGGGGGCTACGAGCAGTACTTC.

In this sample, this clone turned up a few times. The CDR3 DNA is TGTGCCAGCAGAACTATGAACTCCTACGAGCAGTACTTC. This codes for CASRTMNSYEQYF. The rearrangement joins TRBV6-1 to TRBJ2-7; no clear D gene. V lost 6 bases to trimming and J lost 0 bases, with 9 bases between them. The germline gives CDR1 MNHNS, CDR2 SASEGT. CDR3 length equals 13 residues.

This clone was detected many times. The V and J genes are TRBV4-3 and TRBJ2-6, with 8 nucleotides matching TRBD1. The junction had 5 bases not matched to a gene; V was cut back by 1 base and J by 0 bases. The CDR3 loop spans 18 amino acids. Germline assignment: CDR1 LGHNA and CDR2 YSLEER. The CDR3, as DNA: TGCGCCAGCAGCCAAGGCGAGACAGGGGCCTCTGGGGCCAACGTCCTGACTTTC. It codes for CASSQGETGASGANVLTF.

The chain links TRBV10-3 to TRBJ1-1; 8 positions match TRBD1. The CDR3 runs to 14 residues. Germline CDR1 and CDR2: ENHRY and SYGVKD. The V segment lost 6 bases and the J segment 1 base; nucleotides outside the gene matches: 4. Here the CDR3 reads CAISRTGPNTEAFF. CDR3 nucleotide sequence: TGTGCCATCAGCCGGACAGGGCCGAACACTGAAGCTTTCTTT.

Remarks on this clone: The same CDR3 can be traced to other DNA sequences in this sample. The chain has TRBV9 and TRBJ2-7; 9 bases map to TRBD2. Germline V gene sequence: CDR1 SGDLS, CDR2 YYNGEE. The CDR3 runs 15 residues. The ends lost 0 bases at V and 1 base at J; junction bases unmatched: 2. The CDR3 sequence: CASSVGLAGSYEQYF. For the CDR3, the DNA is TGTGCCAGCAGCGTAGGGCTAGCGGGGTCCTACGAGCAGTACTTC.

V gene TRBV15 combines with J gene TRBJ1-2; no definite D call. CDR3 length: 15 residues. CDR1 and CDR2 from the germline V gene are LNHNV and YYDKDF (reference sequence). Trimming removed 5 bases from V and 4 bases from J, with 17 bases in between. The CDR3 DNA reads TGTGCCACCAGCCTAACCTTAATCGGGTTCTATGGCTACACCTTC. It yields the protein CATSLTLIGFYGYTF.

The V gene is TRBV7-3, the J gene TRBJ2-3; D unclear. There are 12 residues in the CDR3. V was clipped by 4 bases and J by 4 bases, with 6 bases between them. Per the germline V gene, CDR1 is SGHTA and CDR2 is FQGTGA. In nucleotides, the CDR3 is TGTGCCAGCAGCTCTCCCCCAGATACGCAGTATTTT. It specifies CASSSPPDTQYF.

This clone is a singleton in its sample. This CDR3 reads CASSLKGGAGSTEAFF. The CDR3 DNA reads as TGTGCCAGCAGCTTAAAAGGGGGCGCGGGGAGCACTGAAGCTTTCTTT. The rearrangement uses TRBV7-2 and TRBJ1-1; 7 bases match TRBD1. From germline, CDR1 is SGHTA and CDR2 FQGNSA. V gave up 2 bases and J gave up 4 bases; unmatched junction bases: 10. CDR3 length equals 16 residues.

The CDR3 protein is CASSSPGQGVYGYTF. The CDR3 DNA follows: TGTGCCAGCAGCTCGCCGGGACAGGGAGTTTATGGCTACACCTTC. The rearrangement uses TRBV7-2 and TRBJ1-2; 9 bases are a match to TRBD1. The V and J ends lost 4 bases and 5 bases, in that order; junction bases with no gene match: 8. The CDR3 length is 15 residues. CDR1 is SGHTA, CDR2 FQGNSA, per germline.

The chain has TRBV2 and TRBJ2-7; 7 bases are shared with TRBD1. The germline V gene has CDR1 SNHLY and CDR2 FYNNEI. The CDR3 is 13 residues long. Trimming took 5 bases from V and 3 from J; bases not matched to a gene: 4. The CDR3 nucleotides are TGTGCCAGCAGTCCCGGACAGGACTACGAGCAGTACTTC. This sequence encodes CASSPGQDYEQYF.

The chain carries TRBV6-6 and TRBJ2-5; the D gene is possibly TRBD2 (5 bases). CDR1 is MNHNY and CDR2 is SVGAGI in the germline V gene (reference sequence). The CDR3 extends over 12 amino acids. V was shortened by 5 bases and J by 4 bases, with 8 bases between the two germline ends. In DNA, the CDR3 is TGTGCCAGCAGTCCTCGGGGAGAGACCCAGTACTTC. The encoded protein is CASSPRGETQYF.

The rearrangement joins TRBV12-5 to TRBJ2-1, with 9 positions matching TRBD2. There are 15 residues in the CDR3. Germline-derived CDR1 and CDR2 are LGHNT and FRNRAP. V was pared by 0 bases and J by 12 bases, with 9 bases of the junction left unmatched. CDR3 region: CASGLVAGGQIAQFF. The CDR3 region has the DNA TGTGCTAGTGGTTTGGTGGCGGGGGGGCAGATTGCGCAGTTCTTC.

The J gene is TRBJ2-5, the V gene TRBV2; D gene unclear. The V end lost 4 bases, the J end lost 5 bases, and 11 bases lay between the germline ends. CDR3 length: 13 amino acids. From germline, CDR1 is SNHLY and CDR2 FYNNEI. The CDR3 is CASSAPTGETQYF. The CDR3 nucleotides read TGTGCCAGCAGTGCCCCAACCGGGGAGACCCAGTACTTC.

This chain uses TRBV6-4 with TRBJ2-1; 7 bases are a match to TRBD1. This CDR3 has 14 residues. Trimming removed 6 bases from V and 6 bases from J; junction bases left unmatched: 8. Per germline, CDR1 MRHNA and CDR2 SNTAGT. The CDR3 region is CASRGDRSGNEQFF. In nucleotides, the CDR3 is TGTGCCAGCAGGGGGGACAGATCAGGCAATGAGCAGTTCTTC.

The chain joins TRBV10-3 to TRBJ1-2, with 9 bases aligning to TRBD1. This CDR3 contains 15 residues. Trimming took 5 bases from V and 4 from J; bases not matched to a gene: 8. Germline lookup yields CDR1 ENHRY and CDR2 SYGVKD. This CDR3 is CAISSLDRGGYGYTF. CDR3 nucleotides: TGTGCCATCAGTTCCCTGGACAGGGGCGGCTATGGCTACACCTTC.

This chain uses TRBV5-1 with TRBJ1-1; TRBD1 matches at 12 bases. This CDR3 spans 18 amino acids. CDR1 and CDR2 (germline): SGHRS, YFSETQ. The J segment lost 1 base and the V segment lost 4 bases, leaving 11 bases of the junction unmatched. Here the CDR3 reads CASSITGTGGFGNTEAFF. As DNA, the CDR3 is TGCGCCAGCAGCATAACCGGGACAGGGGGCTTCGGGAACACTGAAGCTTTCTTT.

The chain is built from TRBV7-9 and TRBJ1-1; no firm D call. The CDR3 has 11 amino acids. Germline CDR1 is SEHNR and CDR2 is FQNEAQ (reference sequence). V was pared by 7 bases and J by 6 bases, with 9 bases between. The CDR3 coding sequence is TGTGCCAGCACCAAAACAGCTGAAGCTTTCTTT. Translation: CASTKTAEAFF.